These 28 T cell receptor beta chains share one sample of origin, sequenced in a study of cytomegalovirus exposure and HLA in healthy donors. The PCR used 60 Vbeta and 13 Jbeta primers. Using immunoSEQ multiplex PCR, the repertoire was profiled, and TCRdb retains in-frame clones only, with some absent. The data show about 180,000 clones, with over 65% seen just once and roughly 3.5% held by the top ten. Sequences were obtained from PBMCs. The receptors here all came from a woman aged 55-70 years in good health and CMV-seropositive.

The chain combines TRBV28 with TRBJ1-3, with D unclear. Germline values: CDR1 MDHEN, CDR2 SYDVKM. The CDR3 contains 14 residues. The ends were cut back, 9 bases at V and 0 bases at J, with 12 bases in the middle. The CDR3 DNA is TGTGCCAGTCTGGACTCCTTCTCTGGAAACACCATATATTTT. It encodes CASLDSFSGNTIYF.

This chain joins TRBV5-1 and TRBJ2-1, with 11 bases aligning to TRBD1. V lost 4 bases, J lost 7 bases, and 7 bases stayed unmatched. Germline values: CDR1 SGHRS, CDR2 YFSETQ. This CDR3 has 15 residues. Here the CDR3 DNA reads TGCGCCAGCAGCCATGGACAGGGGGCGGATAATGAGCAGTTCTTC. The encoded protein is CASSHGQGADNEQFF.

The CDR3 reads CASSANRGTGETQYF. In DNA, the CDR3 is TGTGCCAGCAGTGCAAATAGGGGGACAGGGGAGACCCAGTACTTC. The chain combines TRBV25-1 with TRBJ2-5; 9 bases are shared with TRBD1. The CDR3 runs to 15 residues. CDR1 and CDR2 from the germline V gene are MGHDK and SYGVNS. J gave up 5 bases and V 4 bases, and 8 bases lay outside the gene matches.

The chain combines TRBV11-2 with TRBJ2-1; 10 nucleotides align to TRBD1. The CDR3 runs to 16 residues. In germline, CDR1 is SGHAT, CDR2 FQNNGV. V trimming: 2 bases; J trimming: 9 bases; junction bases outside the gene matches: 10. CDR3 amino acids: CASSLLVGTGVSEQFF. For the CDR3, the DNA is TGTGCCAGCAGCTTATTAGTCGGGACAGGGGTATCTGAGCAGTTCTTC.

The V and J genes are TRBV2 and TRBJ2-5, with D possibly TRBD2 on 6 matching bases. Looked up from germline, CDR1 is SNHLY and CDR2 is FYNNEI. V was trimmed by 11 bases and J by 0 bases, leaving 16 bases between them. CDR3 length equals 14 residues. CDR3 sequence: CAGVAGTYQETQYF. The DNA for the CDR3 is TGTGCCGGAGTGGCGGGGACGTACCAAGAGACCCAGTACTTC.

This clone has just a few counts. This chain's CDR3 is CASRTSGGAYPYNEQFF. The CDR3 nucleotides are TGTGCCAGTAGGACTAGCGGGGGGGCCTACCCCTACAATGAGCAGTTCTTC. This chain links TRBV19 with TRBJ2-1; TRBD2 agrees at 14 bases. V shed 6 bases and J 2 bases; nucleotides not matched to a gene: 6. The CDR3 has 17 amino acids. Germline V lookup: CDR1 LNHDA, CDR2 SQIVND (reference sequence).

The V and J genes are TRBV5-1 and TRBJ1-2; 12 bases line up with TRBD1. The germline gives CDR1 SGHRS, CDR2 YFSETQ. J was trimmed by 8 bases and V by 4 bases; bases with no gene match: 9. CDR3 length: 15 residues. CDR3 residues: CASSHGTGGAGGYTF. CDR3 coding DNA: TGCGCCAGCAGCCACGGGACAGGGGGCGCGGGGGGCTACACCTTC.

Points on this clone: A junction boundary mismatches the germline segment, possibly from a read error. The rearrangement joins TRBV7-6 to TRBJ2-7; TRBD1 matches at 8 bases. The CDR3 is 15 amino acids. Germline V gene data show CDR1 as SGHVS and CDR2 as FNYEAQ. This CDR3 is CASSVAGTGGYEQYF. The CDR3 DNA follows: TGTGCCAGCAGCGTAGCCGGGACAGGAGGATACGAGCAGTACTTC.

The chain combines TRBV11-3 with TRBJ1-5, with D maybe TRBD1 (6 bases). Germline CDR1 reads SGHNT; CDR2 reads YENEEA. V lost 8 bases, J lost 0 bases, and 20 bases lay in between. The CDR3 is 17 residues long. CDR3 DNA sequence: TGTGCCAGCGACGTGTCGTCAGGGGCGTATAGCAATCAGCCCCAGCATTTT. Encoded protein: CASDVSSGAYSNQPQHF.

This clone was seen a few times. The chain combines TRBV27 with TRBJ2-7, with 13 bases that match TRBD2. With V trimmed by 5 bases and J by 2 bases, 3 bases remained unmatched. Germline V gene lookup returns CDR1 MNHEY and CDR2 SMNVEV (reference sequence). The CDR3 has 15 amino acids. Here the CDR3 reads CASSPLAGGAYEQYF. The DNA of the CDR3 is TGTGCCAGCAGTCCACTAGCGGGAGGGGCCTACGAGCAGTACTTC.

The chain combines TRBV5-6 with TRBJ1-1; 7 bases are shared with TRBD1. Trimming took 3 bases from V and 1 from J; bases not matched to a gene: 9. The CDR3 sequence is 16 residues long. Per the germline V gene, CDR1 is SGHDT and CDR2 is YYEEEE. The CDR3 nucleotides read TGTGCCAGCAGCTCCCAGTGGGCAGGGGGGAACACTGAAGCTTTCTTT. Translation: CASSSQWAGGNTEAFF. The full variable domain, its missing parts supplied by reference TRBV5-6 and TRBJ1-1, is DAGVTQSPTHLIKTRGQQVTLRCSPKSGHDTVSWYQQALGQGPQFIFQYYEEEERQRGNFPDRFSGHQFPNYSSELNVNALLLGDSALYLCASSSQWAGGNTEAFFGQGTRLTVV.

The chain carries TRBV6-5 and TRBJ2-2; 7 bases map to TRBD2. V shed 0 bases, J shed 3 bases, and the junction held 4 bases outside the gene matches. The CDR3 runs to 16 residues. CDR1 and CDR2 (germline): MNHEY, SVGAGI. CDR3 bases: TGTGCCAGCAGTTACTCGTGGGCGGGGGACACCGGGGAGCTGTTTTTT. It translates to CASSYSWAGDTGELFF.

This chain connects TRBV12-5 to TRBJ1-3; D gene unclear. Trimming cost V 2 bases and J 5 bases, with 10 bases left between them. The CDR3 consists of 14 residues. Germline V lookup: CDR1 LGHNT, CDR2 FRNRAP. The CDR3 sequence: CASGLSNERNTIYF. CDR3 in DNA: TGTGCTAGTGGTTTGTCGAATGAGAGAAACACCATATATTTT.

V gene TRBV6-5 combines with J gene TRBJ2-7; TRBD1 agrees at 7 bases. V trimming: 2 bases; J trimming: 3 bases; junction bases outside the gene matches: 7. Germline CDR1 MNHEY, CDR2 SVGAGI. The CDR3 consists of 15 residues. The CDR3, as DNA: TGTGCCAGCAGTTACACGGGGACAGCCATCTACGAGCAGTACTTC. It translates to CASSYTGTAIYEQYF.

This clone has a handful of counts. The chain uses TRBV10-3 and TRBJ2-2, with TRBD1 matching 9 bases. Per the germline V gene, CDR1 is ENHRY and CDR2 is SYGVKD. The CDR3 totals 17 residues. J was trimmed by 0 bases and V by 6 bases; bases with no gene match: 8. Written as DNA, the CDR3 is TGTGCCATCAGCCCTCCGGGACAGGGCTCGAACACCGGGGAGCTGTTTTTT. Translation: CAISPPGQGSNTGELFF.

This clone has a single count. The V call is TRBV6-5, the J call TRBJ2-2, with 9 bases that match TRBD1. Germline loops: CDR1 MNHEY, CDR2 SVGAGI. With V trimmed by 5 bases and J by 6 bases, 4 bases remained unmatched. This CDR3 contains 14 residues. The CDR3 region is CASSRDRVSGELFF. CDR3 nucleotides: TGTGCCAGCAGTAGGGACAGGGTGTCCGGGGAGCTGTTTTTT.

V usage is TRBV28 and J usage is TRBJ2-7; the D gene is possibly TRBD1 (6 bases). Germline-derived CDR1 and CDR2 are MDHEN and SYDVKM. V lost 6 bases and J 0 bases, leaving 9 bases between the germline ends. The length of the CDR3 is 13 residues. The CDR3 reads CASSQGSSYEQYF. CDR3 DNA sequence: TGTGCCAGCAGCCAGGGGAGCTCCTACGAGCAGTACTTC.

CDR3 DNA sequence: TGTGCCAGCTCACCACTGAAGGGAGGGGAAGAGACCCAGTACTTC. Residues: CASSPLKGGEETQYF. This sequence joins TRBV18 and TRBJ2-5; TRBD2 matches at 7 bases. Germline V CDR1 and CDR2: KGHSH, LQKENI. The CDR3 is made up of 15 amino acids. The trim removed 1 base at V and 3 bases at J, leaving 5 bases unmatched. Full variable domain (rest looked up from reference TRBV18 and TRBJ2-5): NAGVMQNPRHLVRRRGQEARLRCSPMKGHSHVYWYRQLPEEGLKFMVYLQKENIIDESGMPKERFSAEFPKEGPSILRIQQVVRGDSAAYFCASSPLKGGEETQYFGPGTRLLVL.

The chain uses TRBV9 and TRBJ1-5; D remains unclear. Germline-derived CDR1 and CDR2 are SGDLS and YYNGEE. V was pared by 0 bases and J by 9 bases, with 13 bases between. The CDR3 contains 14 residues. CDR3 in DNA: TGTGCCAGCAGCGTAGGGACTGGGGAATCGCCCCAGCATTTT. It yields the protein CASSVGTGESPQHF.

The rearrangement uses TRBV7-8 and TRBJ1-6; weak D call: TRBD1 (6 bases). The germline V gene has CDR1 SGHVS and CDR2 FQNEAQ. The V and J ends lost 3 bases and 6 bases respectively, with 12 bases between them. The CDR3 is made up of 15 amino acids. Written as DNA, the CDR3 is TGTGCCAGCAGCTTCGCAGGGGCCGGTAATTCACCCCTCCACTTT. Its protein is CASSFAGAGNSPLHF.

The rearrangement uses TRBV30 and TRBJ2-1; 13 nucleotides align to TRBD2. In germline, CDR1 is GTSNPN, CDR2 SVGIG (reference sequence). With 1 base clipped from V and 0 bases from J, the junction kept 3 bases outside the gene matches. The CDR3 spans 17 residues. Here the CDR3 reads CAWSGGTSGDSYNEQFF. Here the CDR3 DNA reads TGTGCCTGGAGTGGCGGGACTAGCGGGGACTCCTACAATGAGCAGTTCTTC.

The rearrangement joins TRBV15 to TRBJ2-5; possible D gene TRBD1, 6 bases. The J call could be wrong; TRBJ2-7 is a better fit for the DNA end. This CDR3 contains 17 residues. Per the germline V gene, CDR1 is LNHNV and CDR2 is YYDKDF (reference sequence). The CDR3 region has the DNA TGTGCCACCAGCACAGAGCATCCGACAGGTAACCCCTACGAGCAGTACTTC. Its protein is CATSTEHPTGNPYEQYF.

The genes are TRBV28 and TRBJ1-4, with 10 bases fitting TRBD1. Germline values: CDR1 MDHEN, CDR2 SYDVKM. The CDR3 is made up of 15 amino acids. Losses at the gene ends were 5 bases for V and 4 bases for J; bases not matched to a gene: 4. The CDR3 nucleotides are TGTGCCAGCAGTAAGGGACAGGGGATTAATGAAAAACTGTTTTTT. It codes for CASSKGQGINEKLFF.

This clone appeared a few times. The CDR3 bases are TGTGCCAGCAGAGCCGGGACCTACAATGAGCAGTTCTTC. Its protein product is CASRAGTYNEQFF. The V gene is TRBV6-5, the J gene TRBJ2-1; D perhaps matches TRBD2 (5 bases). The V gene's germline CDR1 is MNHEY and CDR2 SVGAGI. V lost 6 bases to trimming and J lost 2 bases, with 8 bases between them. CDR3 length equals 13 residues.

The chain has TRBV27 and TRBJ1-2; 9 nucleotides align to TRBD1. Per germline, CDR1 MNHEY and CDR2 SMNVEV (reference sequence). With 6 bases clipped from V and 4 bases from J, the junction kept 12 bases outside the gene matches. The CDR3 has 16 residues. In nucleotides, the CDR3 is TGTGCCAGCAGACCGGGACAGGGTCGTACGAGCTATGGCTACACCTTC. It yields the protein CASRPGQGRTSYGYTF.

The chain carries TRBV5-1 and TRBJ2-2, with D perhaps matching TRBD2 (6 bases). Trimming removed 3 bases from V and 3 bases from J, with 12 bases in between. This CDR3 has 15 amino acids. CDR1 is SGHRS, CDR2 YFSETQ, per germline. The CDR3 DNA is TGCGCCAGCAGCTCCGTACCGGGGGACACCGGGGAGCTGTTTTTT. Translated, it gives CASSSVPGDTGELFF.

The rearrangement joins TRBV11-2 to TRBJ1-2, with D possibly matching TRBD1 (5 bases). Trimming stripped 4 bases from V and 1 base from J, with 13 bases between. The CDR3 is 15 amino acids. CDR1 and CDR2 from the germline V gene are SGHAT and FQNNGV. Written as DNA, the CDR3 is TGTGCCAGCAGCTCCTACAGGAGAATTAACTATGGCTACACCTTC. This translates into CASSSYRRINYGYTF.

CDR3 nucleotides: TGTGCCAGCAGCGTCACCCCACAGGGTACAAATTCACCCCTCCACTTT. Residues: CASSVTPQGTNSPLHF. The chain has TRBV9 and TRBJ1-6; perhaps TRBD1 as D (6 bases). CDR3 length equals 16 residues. Trimming removed 2 bases at V and 7 bases at J, with 16 bases between. The germline CDR1 and CDR2 sequences are SGDLS and YYNGEE.